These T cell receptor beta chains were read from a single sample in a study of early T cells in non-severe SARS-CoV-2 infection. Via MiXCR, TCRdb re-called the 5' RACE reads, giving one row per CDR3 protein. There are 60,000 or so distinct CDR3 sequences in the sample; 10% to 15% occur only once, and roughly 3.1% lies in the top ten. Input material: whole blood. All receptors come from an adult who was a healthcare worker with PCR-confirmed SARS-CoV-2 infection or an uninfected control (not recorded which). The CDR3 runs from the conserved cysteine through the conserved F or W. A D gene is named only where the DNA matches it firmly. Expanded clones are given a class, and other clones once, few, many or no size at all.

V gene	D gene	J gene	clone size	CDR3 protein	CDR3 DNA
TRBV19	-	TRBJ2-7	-	CASSITMARTYEQYF	TGTGCCAGTAGTATAACAATGGCCCGGACCTACGAGCAGTACTTC
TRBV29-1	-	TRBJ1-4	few	CSALGEKLFF	TGCAGCGCTTTAGGGGAAAAACTGTTTTTT
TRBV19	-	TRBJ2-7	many	CASSLRTGAMYF	TGTGCCAGTAGTCTTAGGACCGGGGCGATGTACTTC
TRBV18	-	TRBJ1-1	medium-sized	CASSPARGSHTEAFF	TGTGCCAGCTCACCGGCCCGAGGGTCTCACACTGAAGCTTTCTTT
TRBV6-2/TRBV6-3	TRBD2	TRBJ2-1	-	CASRGGREGNEQFF	TGTGCCAGCCGCGGCGGGAGGGAAGGCAATGAGCAGTTCTTC
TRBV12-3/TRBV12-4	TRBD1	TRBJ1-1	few	CASSLRRDSEAFF	TGTGCCAGCAGTCTGCGACGGGACAGTGAAGCTTTCTTT
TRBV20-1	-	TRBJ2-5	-	CSASVSLGVQETQYF	TGCAGTGCTAGTGTTTCCCTCGGGGTCCAAGAGACCCAGTACTTC
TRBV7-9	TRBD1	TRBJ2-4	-	CASSLNLGQGNIQYF	TGTGCCAGCAGCTTAAATTTGGGACAGGGCAACATTCAGTACTTC
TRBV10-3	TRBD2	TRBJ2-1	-	CAISERGIAGNEQFF	TGTGCCATCAGTGAGCGGGGGATAGCGGGAAATGAGCAGTTCTTC
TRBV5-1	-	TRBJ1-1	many	CASSLEVNTEAFF	TGCGCCAGCAGCTTGGAGGTGAACACTGAAGCTTTCTTT
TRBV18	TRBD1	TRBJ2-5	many	CASSSGTAVKTQYF	TGTGCCAGCTCATCCGGGACAGCCGTAAAGACCCAGTACTTC
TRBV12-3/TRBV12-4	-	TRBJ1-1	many	CASSLPPDQAFF	TGTGCCAGCAGTCTCCCCCCGGACCAAGCTTTCTTT
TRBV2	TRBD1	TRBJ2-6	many	CASRQGASGANVLTF	TGTGCCAGCAGACAGGGGGCTAGTGGGGCCAACGTCCTGACTTTC
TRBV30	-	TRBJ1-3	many	CAWSVLEGRASGNTIYF	TGTGCCTGGAGTGTACTTGAGGGCAGGGCCTCTGGAAACACCATATATTTT
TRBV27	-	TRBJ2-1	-	CASSSDWNEQFF	TGTGCCAGCAGTTCGGACTGGAATGAGCAGTTCTTC
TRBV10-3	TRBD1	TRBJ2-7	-	CAISGDSTSYEQYF	TGTGCCATCAGTGGGGACAGTACATCCTACGAGCAGTACTTC
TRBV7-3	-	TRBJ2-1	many	CASSLTRPGYNEQFF	TGTGCCAGCAGCTTAACTAGACCAGGGTACAATGAGCAGTTCTTC
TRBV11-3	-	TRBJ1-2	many	CASSLRIGEAGYTF	TGTGCCAGCAGCTTAAGAATAGGGGAAGCTGGCTACACCTTC
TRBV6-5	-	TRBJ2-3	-	CASSYVAGPEDTQYF	TGTGCCAGCAGTTATGTTGCGGGACCGGAGGATACGCAGTATTTT
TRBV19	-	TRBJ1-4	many	CASSSQDATNEKLFF	TGTGCCAGTAGTAGCCAGGATGCAACTAATGAAAAACTGTTTTTT
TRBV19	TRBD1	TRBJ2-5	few	CASSSQHRGGQETQYF	TGTGCCAGTAGTTCCCAACACAGGGGCGGGCAAGAGACCCAGTACTTC
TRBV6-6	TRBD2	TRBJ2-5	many	CASSYGGTTQETQYF	TGTGCCAGCAGTTACGGCGGGACTACCCAAGAGACCCAGTACTTC
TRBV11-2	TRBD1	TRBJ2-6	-	CASRGQGALGANVLTF	TGTGCCAGCAGGGGACAGGGGGCATTGGGGGCCAACGTCCTGACTTTC
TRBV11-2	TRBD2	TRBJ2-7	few	CASSHLAGGSPEQYF	TGTGCCAGCAGCCACTTAGCGGGGGGGTCCCCCGAGCAGTACTTC
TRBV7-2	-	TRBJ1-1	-	CASSSFYTEAFF	TGTGCCAGCAGCTCGTTCTACACTGAAGCTTTCTTT
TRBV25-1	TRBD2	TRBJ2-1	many	CASTPSGSYNEQFF	TGTGCCAGCACCCCTAGCGGGAGCTACAATGAGCAGTTCTTC
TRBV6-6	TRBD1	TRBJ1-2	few	CASSSRTGGVGYTF	TGTGCCAGCAGTTCCCGAACAGGGGGAGTTGGCTACACCTTC
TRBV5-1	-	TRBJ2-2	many	CASRDYANTGELFF	TGCGCCAGCAGGGACTACGCGAACACCGGGGAGCTGTTTTTT
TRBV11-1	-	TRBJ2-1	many	CASSLIIGNEQFF	TGTGCCAGCAGCTTAATCATCGGGAATGAGCAGTTCTTC